Shown below are 20 T cell receptor beta chains from a single sample sequenced in a study of early T cells in non-severe SARS-CoV-2 infection (dated by TCRdb to the early 2020s). The protocol used for the library was 5' RACE. The instrument was a NextSeq 500. TCRdb reprocessing: public reads trimmed at Q25 with fastp, clones called with MiXCR, in-frame beta chains kept. Rows with one shared CDR3 protein collapse into an entry with the most common genes and DNA. For this sample the table gives 50,000 to 60,000 distinct CDR3 sequences, of which 6.6% were detected only once. Together, the top ten hold 5.8% of the sample. Sequences were derived from whole blood, sampled at baseline. The receptors derive from an adult who was a healthcare worker with PCR-confirmed SARS-CoV-2 infection or an uninfected control (not recorded which).

This clonotype was counted between two and nine times. The chain is built from TRBV21-1 and TRBJ2-1; no DNA check was done on the table's D call, TRBD1. TRBV21-1 constitutes a pseudogene. The CDR3 length is 14 residues. The CDR3 DNA sequence: TGTGCCAGCAGCAATGGACAGGGGCTGGGTGAGCAGTTCTTC. Translating it yields CASSNGQGLGEQFF.

This clonotype was counted ten times or more. The chain has TRBV28 and TRBJ1-3; 7 nucleotides match TRBD1. J lost 2 bases, V lost 6 bases, and 7 bases had no gene match. The CDR3 is 15 amino acids. CDR1 is MDHEN and CDR2 is SYDVKM in the germline V gene. Written as DNA, the CDR3 is TGTGCCAGCAGCTTCGGTACAGGGGCTGGAAACACCATATATTTT. Its translation is CASSFGTGAGNTIYF.

This clonotype has at least ten counts. The chain joins TRBV20-1 to TRBJ2-1; D gene ambiguous. The CDR3 totals 11 residues. CDR1 is DFQATT and CDR2 is SNEGSKA in the germline V gene (reference sequence). The V end was cut by 3 bases, the J end by 9 bases, with 9 bases between. The DNA of the CDR3 is TGCAGTGCTAGGGTATACGGTGAGCAGTTCTTC. The encoded protein is CSARVYGEQFF.

This clonotype was seen at least ten times. This chain links TRBV20-1 with TRBJ2-7, with 7 positions matching TRBD1. The CDR3 is 14 amino acids. The germline V gene encodes CDR1 DFQATT and CDR2 SNEGSKA (reference sequence). V shed 6 bases, J shed 6 bases, and the junction held 14 bases outside the gene matches. This chain's CDR3 is CSAGRDRDSSEQYF. The CDR3 nucleotides read TGCAGTGCCGGCCGCGACAGGGATTCGTCCGAGCAGTACTTC.

The CDR3 is CASSASRQNQPQHF. The CDR3 nucleotides read TGTGCCAGCAGTGCGTCTCGGCAGAATCAGCCCCAGCATTTT. V usage is TRBV2 and J usage is TRBJ1-5, with D unresolved. V was trimmed by 4 bases and J by 4 bases, leaving 11 bases between them. Germline lookup yields CDR1 SNHLY and CDR2 FYNNEI. This CDR3 region has 14 residues.

This clonotype was recorded at least ten times. The rearrangement uses TRBV14 and TRBJ1-2, with D perhaps matching TRBD1 (5 bases). The V and J ends lost 5 bases and 4 bases respectively, with 11 bases between them. The CDR3 runs to 13 residues. From germline, CDR1 is SGHDN and CDR2 FVKESK. For the CDR3, the DNA is TGTGCCAGCAGCTACGGGACTTCCTATGGCTACACCTTC. Amino acid sequence: CASSYGTSYGYTF.

The J gene is TRBJ2-4, the V gene TRBV10-3; D tentatively fits TRBD1 or TRBD2 (5 bases each). Trimming stripped 5 bases from V and 8 bases from J, with 13 bases between. This CDR3 has 13 residues. Germline values: CDR1 ENHRY, CDR2 SYGVKD. The CDR3 DNA is TGTGCCATCAGTCGGGGCTCTGGAGACATTCAGTACTTC. As protein: CAISRGSGDIQYF.

The V and J genes are TRBV20-1 and TRBJ2-7; D gene uncertain. The V gene lost 6 bases and the J gene lost 3 bases, with 21 bases spanning the gap. The CDR3 loop spans 15 amino acids. Per the germline V gene, CDR1 is DFQATT and CDR2 is SNEGSKA (reference sequence). The CDR3 DNA sequence: TGCAGTGCCGTACGTACAGCGACGGTCCTCTACGAGCAGTACTTC. The encoded protein is CSAVRTATVLYEQYF.

Ten or more counts support this clonotype. The V call is TRBV5-1, the J call TRBJ2-1, with D maybe TRBD1 (5 bases). From germline, CDR1 is SGHRS and CDR2 YFSETQ. This CDR3 contains 14 residues. Trimming left V 0 bases short and J 5 bases short, with 9 bases between. The DNA of the CDR3 is TGCGCCAGCAGCTTGGTTGCAGGGAACAATGAGCAGTTCTTC. It is translated as CASSLVAGNNEQFF.

This clonotype was picked up many times. CDR3 in amino acids: CASSLPNFYPEAFF. The CDR3, as DNA: TGTGCCAGCAGTTTACCCAATTTTTATCCTGAAGCTTTCTTT. The rearrangement links TRBV28 to TRBJ1-1, with D unresolved. CDR1 MDHEN and CDR2 SYDVKM come from the germline V gene. The CDR3 is made up of 14 amino acids. The ends were cut back, 2 bases at V and 6 bases at J, with 13 bases in the middle.

In this sample, this clonotype turned up a few times. The CDR3 DNA reads as TGTGCCATACACAATTCGACTAGCGGGGCTAAAGAGACCCAGTACTTC. This codes for CAIHNSTSGAKETQYF. The rearrangement uses TRBV10-3 and TRBJ2-5, with 11 bases that match TRBD2. Germline V gene data show CDR1 as ENHRY and CDR2 as SYGVKD. Trimming removed 9 bases from V and 3 bases from J; junction bases left unmatched: 12. The CDR3 loop spans 16 amino acids.

This clonotype was seen a few times. The chain uses TRBV6-6 and TRBJ2-3, with 14 bases identical to TRBD2. J gave up 3 bases and V 7 bases, and 15 bases lay outside the gene matches. Germline V gives CDR1 MNHNY, CDR2 SVGAGI (reference sequence). The CDR3 has 19 amino acids. DNA of the CDR3: TGTGCCAGCATGCCGGGACAGGGGACTAGCGGGGGAATTACAGATACGCAGTATTTT. It codes for CASMPGQGTSGGITDTQYF.

At least ten counts were recorded for this clonotype. The DNA of the CDR3 is TGTGCCAGCAGTTCCGGACAGGGAGACACCATATATTTT. It specifies CASSSGQGDTIYF. This chain joins TRBV12-3 or TRBV12-4 and TRBJ1-3; 8 bases map to TRBD1. Unmatched junction bases numbered 4, after V lost 4 bases and J lost 8 bases. This CDR3 has 13 residues.

The table lists this clonotype with many counts. The chain joins TRBV12-3 or TRBV12-4 to TRBJ1-4; perhaps TRBD1 as D (5 bases). The length of the CDR3 is 13 residues. Trimming pared 6 bases from V and 7 bases from J, leaving 12 bases between. The CDR3 nucleotides are TGTGCCAGCAGCCCGGGGCTTCCTGAAAAACTGTTTTTT. It is translated as CASSPGLPEKLFF.

The rearrangement joins TRBV7-2 to TRBJ2-7, with D possibly being TRBD1 (7 bases). This CDR3 spans 13 amino acids. Germline V gene lookup returns CDR1 SGHTA and CDR2 FQGNSA. Trimming took off 5 bases at V and 6 bases at J, with 14 bases between the two ends. CDR3 residues: CASSIRQGGEQYF. In DNA, the CDR3 is TGTGCCAGCAGCATCCGACAGGGAGGCGAGCAGTACTTC.

In this sample, this clonotype turned up a few times. The J gene is TRBJ2-6, the V gene TRBV5-1, with D tentatively TRBD2 (5 bases). Trimming removed 7 bases at V and 3 bases at J, with 14 bases between. Germline CDR1 is SGHRS and CDR2 is YFSETQ. The CDR3 contains 15 residues. The CDR3 loop reads CASGLWGSGANVLTF. CDR3 DNA: TGCGCCAGCGGACTTTGGGGAAGTGGGGCCAACGTCCTGACTTTC.

V and J are TRBV2 and TRBJ1-5; D ambiguous. The germline V and J ends were trimmed by 3 bases and 5 bases, with 2 bases remaining between them. CDR3 size: 11 residues. CDR1 and CDR2 from the germline V gene are SNHLY and FYNNEI. The DNA of the CDR3 is TGTGCCAGCAGTGATCATCAGCCCCAGCATTTT. Translation gives CASSDHQPQHF.

This clonotype appeared a few times. As DNA, the CDR3 is TGTGCCAGCATCTACCCGACAGACTCTGGGGCCAACGTCCTGACTTTC. The encoded protein is CASIYPTDSGANVLTF. The chain is built from TRBV7-6 and TRBJ2-6; tentative D call: TRBD1 (5 bases). This CDR3 has 16 amino acids. V lost 7 bases, J lost 0 bases, and 13 bases lay in between. The germline gives CDR1 SGHVS, CDR2 FNYEAQ.

This clonotype was seen only a few times. The chain recombines TRBV7-2 with TRBJ2-7; no definite D call. The germline gives CDR1 SGHTA, CDR2 FQGNSA. The CDR3 length is 13 residues. Trimming took off 5 bases at V and 7 bases at J, with 15 bases between the two ends. The CDR3 is CASSRGRELEQYF. In DNA, the CDR3 is TGTGCCAGCAGCCGAGGTAGGGAACTGGAGCAGTACTTC.

The chain links TRBV19 to TRBJ1-5; D remains unclear. This CDR3 contains 16 residues. Per the germline V gene, CDR1 is LNHDA and CDR2 is SQIVND (reference sequence). Trimming removed 3 bases from V and 4 bases from J, with 16 bases in between. CDR3 in DNA: TGTGCCAGTAGTATGCTTCGCGGGGAGGAAAATCAGCCCCAGCATTTT. It specifies CASSMLRGEENQPQHF.